This T cell receptor beta chain was documented in a study of T cells in Graves' hyperthyroidism and ophthalmopathy. The CDR3 spans 17 residues. Losses at the gene ends were 1 base for V and 4 bases for J; bases not matched to a gene: 12. Germline V gene data show CDR1 as SGHAT and CDR2 as FQNNGV. TCR beta CDR3 sequences were amplified from RNA transcripts. The TCR CDR3 first-round RT-PCR relied on the HTBI primer set. Each CDR3 protein is one row after TCRdb ran MiXCR on the multiplex PCR reads. The data show about 360,000 distinct CDR3 sequences, roughly 19% seen once. Source material: blood. The chain couples TRBV11-2 to TRBJ2-5, with 7 bases identical to TRBD2. The source is a woman aged 18-30 years with Graves' hyperthyroidism. CDR3 residues: CASSLGGAAGVAETQYF. The CDR3 nucleotides read TGTGCCAGCAGCTTAGGGGGTGCGGCGGGAGTGGCAGAGACCCAGTACTTC.